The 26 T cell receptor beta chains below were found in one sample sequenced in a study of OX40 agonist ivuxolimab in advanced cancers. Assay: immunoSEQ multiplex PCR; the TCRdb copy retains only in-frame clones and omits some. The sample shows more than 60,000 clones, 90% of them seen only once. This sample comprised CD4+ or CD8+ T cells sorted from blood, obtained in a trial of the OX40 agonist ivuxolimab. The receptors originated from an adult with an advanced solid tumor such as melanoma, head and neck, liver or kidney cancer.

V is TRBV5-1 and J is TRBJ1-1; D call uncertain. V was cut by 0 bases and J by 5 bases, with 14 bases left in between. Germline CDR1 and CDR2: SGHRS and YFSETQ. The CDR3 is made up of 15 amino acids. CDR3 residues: CASSLAPDVGTEAFF. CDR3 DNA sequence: TGCGCCAGCAGCTTGGCGCCGGACGTGGGGACTGAAGCTTTCTTT.

The CDR3 DNA sequence: TGTGCCAGCAGGCCGACGGGGGATACGCAGTATTTT. It encodes CASRPTGDTQYF. The rearrangement uses TRBV7-2 and TRBJ2-3; D may be TRBD2 (5 bases). The germline CDR1 and CDR2 sequences are SGHTA and FQGNSA. The CDR3 is made up of 12 amino acids. The V gene lost 6 bases and the J gene lost 6 bases, with 10 bases spanning the gap.

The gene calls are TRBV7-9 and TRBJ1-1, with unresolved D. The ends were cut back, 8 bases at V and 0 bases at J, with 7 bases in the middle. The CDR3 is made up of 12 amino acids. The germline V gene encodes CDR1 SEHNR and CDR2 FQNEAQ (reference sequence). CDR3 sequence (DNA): TGTGCCAGCGACGGATTGAACACTGAAGCTTTCTTT. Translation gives CASDGLNTEAFF.

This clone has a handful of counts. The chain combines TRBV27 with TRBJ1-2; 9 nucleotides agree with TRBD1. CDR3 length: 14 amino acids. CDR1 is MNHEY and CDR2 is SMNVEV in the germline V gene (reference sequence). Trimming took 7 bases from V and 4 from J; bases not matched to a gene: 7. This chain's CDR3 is CASKQGAGSYGYTF. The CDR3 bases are TGTGCCAGCAAACAGGGGGCCGGTAGCTATGGCTACACCTTC.

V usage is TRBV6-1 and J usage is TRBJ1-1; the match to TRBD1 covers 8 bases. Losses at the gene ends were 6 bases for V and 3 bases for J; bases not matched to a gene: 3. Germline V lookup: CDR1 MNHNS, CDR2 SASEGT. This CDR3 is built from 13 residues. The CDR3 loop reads CASRDREDTEAFF. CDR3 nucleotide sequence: TGTGCCAGCAGGGACAGGGAGGACACTGAAGCTTTCTTT.

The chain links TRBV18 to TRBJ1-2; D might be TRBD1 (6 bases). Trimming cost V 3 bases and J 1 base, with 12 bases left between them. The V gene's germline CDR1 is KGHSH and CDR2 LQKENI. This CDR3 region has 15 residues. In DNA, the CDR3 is TGTGCCAGCTCACCGGGGGCAGATGTTAACTATGGCTACACCTTC. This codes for CASSPGADVNYGYTF.

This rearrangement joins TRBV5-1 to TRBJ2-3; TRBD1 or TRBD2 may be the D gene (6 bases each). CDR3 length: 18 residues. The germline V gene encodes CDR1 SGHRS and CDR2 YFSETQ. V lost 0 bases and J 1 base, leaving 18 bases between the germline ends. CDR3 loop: CASSLAGRSGAGTDTQYF. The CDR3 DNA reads TGCGCCAGCAGCTTGGCCGGCCGGTCGGGGGCCGGCACAGATACGCAGTATTTT.

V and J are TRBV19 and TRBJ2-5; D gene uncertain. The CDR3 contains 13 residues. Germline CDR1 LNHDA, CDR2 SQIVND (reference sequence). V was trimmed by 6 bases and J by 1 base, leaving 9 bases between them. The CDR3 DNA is TGTGCCAGTAGCCTACTAACCCAAGAGACCCAGTACTTC. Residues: CASSLLTQETQYF.

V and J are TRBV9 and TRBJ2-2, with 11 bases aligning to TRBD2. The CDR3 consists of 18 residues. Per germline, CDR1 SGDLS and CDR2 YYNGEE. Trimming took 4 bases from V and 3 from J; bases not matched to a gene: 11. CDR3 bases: TGTGCCAGCAGCTCTGGGGGACTAGCGGTGGACTACACCGGGGAGCTGTTTTTT. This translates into CASSSGGLAVDYTGELFF.

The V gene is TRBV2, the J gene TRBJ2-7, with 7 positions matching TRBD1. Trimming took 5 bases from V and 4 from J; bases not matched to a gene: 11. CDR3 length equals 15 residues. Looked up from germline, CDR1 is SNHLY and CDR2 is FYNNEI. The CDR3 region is CASSSSPTGIYEQYF. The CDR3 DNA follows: TGTGCCAGCAGTTCTTCACCGACAGGGATTTACGAGCAGTACTTC.

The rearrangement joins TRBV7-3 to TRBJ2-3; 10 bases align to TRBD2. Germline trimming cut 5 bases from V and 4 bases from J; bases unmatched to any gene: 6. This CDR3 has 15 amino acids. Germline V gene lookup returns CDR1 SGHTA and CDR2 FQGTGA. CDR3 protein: CASSPGLAGADTQYF. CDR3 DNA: TGTGCCAGCAGCCCCGGTCTAGCGGGGGCAGATACGCAGTATTTT.

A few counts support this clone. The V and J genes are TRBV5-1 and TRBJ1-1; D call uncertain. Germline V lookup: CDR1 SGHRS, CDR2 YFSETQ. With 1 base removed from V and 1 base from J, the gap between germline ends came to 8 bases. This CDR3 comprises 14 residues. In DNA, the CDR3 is TGCGCCAGCAGCTTGCAGAGGAAGAACACTGAAGCTTTCTTT. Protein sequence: CASSLQRKNTEAFF.

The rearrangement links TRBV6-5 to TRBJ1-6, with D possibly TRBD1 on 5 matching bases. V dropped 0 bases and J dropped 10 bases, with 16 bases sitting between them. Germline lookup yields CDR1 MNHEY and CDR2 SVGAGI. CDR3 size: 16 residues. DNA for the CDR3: TGTGCCAGCAGTTACTCGTACGGGGCGGGAAGATCACCCCTCCACTTT. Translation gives CASSYSYGAGRSPLHF.

CDR3 sequence reads: CASSPRGTLYGYTF. As DNA, the CDR3 is TGTGCCAGCAGCCCGCGGGGGACGCTCTATGGCTACACCTTC. This chain uses TRBV5-6 with TRBJ1-2, with TRBD1 as a possible D gene (5 bases). Trimming left V 4 bases short and J 4 bases short, with 14 bases between. This CDR3 region has 14 residues. The germline V gene has CDR1 SGHDT and CDR2 YYEEEE.

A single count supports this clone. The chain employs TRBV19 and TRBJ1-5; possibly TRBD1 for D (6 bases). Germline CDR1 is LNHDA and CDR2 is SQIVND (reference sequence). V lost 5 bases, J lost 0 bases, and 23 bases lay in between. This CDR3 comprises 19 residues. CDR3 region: CASSLSMIMGAYSNQPQHF. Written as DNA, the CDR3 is TGTGCCAGTAGTCTCTCAATGATAATGGGGGCCTATAGCAATCAGCCCCAGCATTTT.

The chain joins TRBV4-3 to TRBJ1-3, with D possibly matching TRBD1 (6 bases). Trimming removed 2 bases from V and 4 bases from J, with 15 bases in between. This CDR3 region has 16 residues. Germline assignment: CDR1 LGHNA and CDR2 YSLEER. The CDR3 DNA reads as TGCGCCAGCAGCCAATCCCCAACAGGGTCGGGAAACACCATATATTTT. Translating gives CASSQSPTGSGNTIYF.

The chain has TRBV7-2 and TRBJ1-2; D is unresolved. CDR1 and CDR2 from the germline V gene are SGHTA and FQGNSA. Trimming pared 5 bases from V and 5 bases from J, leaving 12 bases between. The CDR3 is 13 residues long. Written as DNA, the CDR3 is TGTGCCAGCAGCGCCTGGGCAGAGTATGGCTACACCTTC. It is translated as CASSAWAEYGYTF.

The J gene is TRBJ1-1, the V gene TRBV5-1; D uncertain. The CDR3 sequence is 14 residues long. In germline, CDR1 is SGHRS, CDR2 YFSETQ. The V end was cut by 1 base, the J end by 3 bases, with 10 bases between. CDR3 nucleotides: TGCGCCAGCAGCTTGTCACAAACCCACACTGAAGCTTTCTTT. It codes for CASSLSQTHTEAFF.

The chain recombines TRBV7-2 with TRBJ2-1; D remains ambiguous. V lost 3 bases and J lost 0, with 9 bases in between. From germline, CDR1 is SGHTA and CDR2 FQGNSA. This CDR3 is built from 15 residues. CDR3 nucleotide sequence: TGTGCCAGCAGCTTTCACCCTAGCTCCTACAATGAGCAGTTCTTC. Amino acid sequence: CASSFHPSSYNEQFF.

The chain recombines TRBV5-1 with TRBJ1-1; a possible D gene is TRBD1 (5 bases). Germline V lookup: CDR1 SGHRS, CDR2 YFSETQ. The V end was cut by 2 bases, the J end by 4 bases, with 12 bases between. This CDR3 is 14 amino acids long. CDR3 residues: CASSFGGAGTEAFF. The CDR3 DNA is TGCGCCAGCAGCTTCGGGGGTGCGGGCACTGAAGCTTTCTTT.

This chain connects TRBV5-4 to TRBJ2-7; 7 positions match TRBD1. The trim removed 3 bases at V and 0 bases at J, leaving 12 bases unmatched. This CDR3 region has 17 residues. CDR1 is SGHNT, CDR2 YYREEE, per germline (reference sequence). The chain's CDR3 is CASSSTRDRISSYEQYF. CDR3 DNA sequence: TGTGCCAGCAGCTCAACCCGGGACAGAATAAGCTCCTACGAGCAGTACTTC.

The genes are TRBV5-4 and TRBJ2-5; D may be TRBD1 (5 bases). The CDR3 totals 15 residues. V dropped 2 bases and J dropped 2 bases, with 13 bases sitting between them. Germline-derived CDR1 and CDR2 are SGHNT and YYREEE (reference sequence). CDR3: CASSFGHFLQETQYF. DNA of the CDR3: TGTGCCAGCAGCTTTGGACATTTCCTTCAAGAGACCCAGTACTTC.

In DNA, the CDR3 is TGTGCCAGCAGTGAAGAGGGCTTCAGCTATGGCTACACCTTC. As protein: CASSEEGFSYGYTF. The V and J genes are TRBV2 and TRBJ1-2; no definite D call. The CDR3 is 14 amino acids. CDR1 and CDR2 (germline): SNHLY, FYNNEI. V was clipped by 1 base and J by 4 bases, with 10 bases between them.

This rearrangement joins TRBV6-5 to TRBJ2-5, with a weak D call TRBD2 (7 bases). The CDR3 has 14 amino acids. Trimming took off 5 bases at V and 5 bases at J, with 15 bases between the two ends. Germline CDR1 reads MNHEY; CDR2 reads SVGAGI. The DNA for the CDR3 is TGTGCCAGCAGTCCTACCGGGGGGCGGGAGACCCAGTACTTC. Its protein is CASSPTGGRETQYF.

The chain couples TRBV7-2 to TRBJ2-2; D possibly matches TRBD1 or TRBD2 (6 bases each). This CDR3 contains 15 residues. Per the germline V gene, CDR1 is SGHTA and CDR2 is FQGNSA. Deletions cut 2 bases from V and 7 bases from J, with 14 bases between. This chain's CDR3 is CASSLLGGLSGELFF. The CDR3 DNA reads TGTGCCAGCAGCTTACTTGGGGGGCTCAGCGGGGAGCTGTTTTTT.

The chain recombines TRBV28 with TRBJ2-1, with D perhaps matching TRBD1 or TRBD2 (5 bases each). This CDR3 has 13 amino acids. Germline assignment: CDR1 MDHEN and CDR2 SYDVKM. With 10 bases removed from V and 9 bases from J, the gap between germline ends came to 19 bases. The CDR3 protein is CAIQRWDLGEQFF. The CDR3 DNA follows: TGTGCCATCCAGAGGTGGGACCTTGGTGAGCAGTTCTTC.